Below, 17 T cell receptor beta chains from the same sample are listed, as sequenced in a study of CD8 T cells in ankylosing spondylitis. TCRdb re-called the 5' RACE reads with MiXCR, one entry per CDR3 protein. The table has around 250,000 distinct CDR3 sequences, about 30% seen once. The source material was blood, either unsorted or a sorted T cell fraction (not recorded which). These receptors were collected from a male donor with ankylosing spondylitis or in good health (not recorded which).

This clonotype was observed at least ten times. The CDR3 DNA is TGTGCCATCAGCGGGGACGGCAATGAGCAGTTCTTC. It encodes CAISGDGNEQFF. The rearrangement links TRBV10-3 to TRBJ2-1; D might be TRBD1 or TRBD2, each matching 5 bases. The CDR3 has 12 residues. The germline V gene encodes CDR1 ENHRY and CDR2 SYGVKD. V shed 6 bases and J shed 6 bases, with 9 bases lying between them.

V and J are TRBV15 and TRBJ2-3; perhaps D is TRBD1 or TRBD2 (6 bases each). Germline assignment: CDR1 LNHNV and CDR2 YYDKDF (reference sequence). The ends were cut back, 4 bases at V and 0 bases at J, with 14 bases in the middle. The CDR3 length is 16 residues. CDR3 nucleotide sequence: TGTGCCACCAGCAAACTGGAGGGGGGAAGCACAGATACGCAGTATTTT. The encoded protein is CATSKLEGGSTDTQYF.

This clonotype was seen a few times. The gene calls are TRBV30 and TRBJ2-7; D possibly corresponds to TRBD2 (5 bases). V lost 7 bases, J lost 0 bases, and 13 bases lay in between. The CDR3 is made up of 13 amino acids. The germline gives CDR1 GTSNPN, CDR2 SVGIG (reference sequence). CDR3 bases: TGTGCCTTGGCCCCGGGATACTCCTACGAGCAGTACTTC. This gives the protein CALAPGYSYEQYF.

The genes are TRBV20-1 and TRBJ1-5; D is ambiguous. The V gene lost 6 bases and the J gene lost 0 bases, with 12 bases spanning the gap. The CDR3 is 14 amino acids. Germline values: CDR1 DFQATT, CDR2 SNEGSKA (reference sequence). CDR3 DNA: TGCAGTGCCCGGCGCGGGTATAGCAATCAGCCCCAGCATTTT. Protein sequence: CSARRGYSNQPQHF.

This chain connects TRBV5-8 to TRBJ2-1, with D perhaps matching TRBD2 (6 bases). The CDR3 is made up of 15 amino acids. The V gene lost 4 bases and the J gene lost 3 bases, with 14 bases spanning the gap. CDR1 and CDR2 (germline): SGHTS, YDEGEE. The CDR3 nucleotides read TGTGCCAGCAGCACGACACGGAGGGGCTACAATGAGCAGTTCTTC. This gives the protein CASSTTRRGYNEQFF.

Written as DNA, the CDR3 is TGCAGCGGGGCAGACTGGGACGAGCAGTACTTC. Protein: CSGADWDEQYF. V usage is TRBV29-1 and J usage is TRBJ2-7; no clear D. The CDR3 is made up of 11 amino acids. CDR1 SQVTM and CDR2 ANQGSEA come from the germline V gene. V lost 7 bases and J lost 5, with 12 bases in between.

This clonotype was seen more than once but under ten times. The gene calls are TRBV20-1 and TRBJ2-5; 7 positions agree with TRBD1. CDR1 and CDR2 from the germline V gene are DFQATT and SNEGSKA (reference sequence). The CDR3 covers 14 residues. After removal of 2 bases from V and 4 bases from J, the junction contained 7 bases not matched to a gene. The CDR3 nucleotides read TGCAGTGCTAGAATAACAGGGGATAGAGAGACCCAGTACTTC. It specifies CSARITGDRETQYF.

The rearrangement uses TRBV7-9 and TRBJ2-7, with a weak D call TRBD1 (6 bases). Trimming shortened V by 2 bases and J by 3 bases, and 17 bases separated the two germline ends. Germline-derived CDR1 and CDR2 are SEHNR and FQNEAQ (reference sequence). CDR3 length: 16 amino acids. CDR3 residues: CASSLPSGDTYYEQYF. DNA for the CDR3: TGTGCCAGCAGCTTACCCTCTGGGGACACCTACTACGAGCAGTACTTC.

This clonotype was picked up a small number of times. The CDR3 loop is CATSGVGTGGSYNEQFF. CDR3 coding DNA: TGTGCCACCAGTGGGGTCGGGACAGGGGGCTCCTACAATGAGCAGTTCTTC. The genes are TRBV24-1 and TRBJ2-1, with 11 bases fitting TRBD1. The germline CDR1 and CDR2 sequences are KGHDR and SFDVKD. The CDR3 spans 17 residues. V lost 5 bases, J lost 0 bases, and 5 bases stayed unmatched.

This clonotype occurred once. V gene TRBV12-3 or TRBV12-4 combines with J gene TRBJ2-1; TRBD2 aligns across 9 bases. With V trimmed by 4 bases and J by 6 bases, 4 bases remained unmatched. The CDR3 spans 14 residues. This CDR3 is CASSWAGGLNEQFF. CDR3 DNA: TGTGCCAGCAGTTGGGCGGGGGGGCTCAATGAGCAGTTCTTC.

The chain is built from TRBV4-1 and TRBJ2-3, with 9 bases identical to TRBD1. Per germline, CDR1 MGHRA and CDR2 YSYEKL. V was pared by 1 base and J by 5 bases, with 7 bases of the junction left unmatched. The CDR3 contains 16 residues. This CDR3 is CASSQGGTGRGDTQYF. DNA of the CDR3: TGCGCCAGCAGCCAAGGGGGGACAGGGCGAGGAGATACGCAGTATTTT.

V is TRBV9 and J is TRBJ2-7; D perhaps matches TRBD2 (5 bases). This CDR3 comprises 14 residues. The germline CDR1 and CDR2 sequences are SGDLS and YYNGEE. V was cut by 3 bases and J by 3 bases, with 13 bases left in between. CDR3 region: CASSADLNFYEQYF. The CDR3 bases are TGTGCCAGCAGCGCGGACTTAAACTTCTACGAGCAGTACTTC.

J is TRBJ2-2 and V is TRBV7-7; TRBD1 aligns across 12 bases. Germline loops: CDR1 SSHAT, CDR2 FNYEAQ (reference sequence). The CDR3 has 15 residues. Trimming took 5 bases from V and 7 from J; bases not matched to a gene: 5. CDR3 sequence (DNA): TGTGCCAGCAGCCAAGGGACAGGGGGCATCGGGGAGCTGTTTTTT. Its protein product is CASSQGTGGIGELFF.

The chain's CDR3 is CASSPEGNQPQHF. CDR3 nucleotides: TGTGCCAGCAGCCCAGAAGGTAATCAGCCCCAGCATTTT. The chain carries TRBV9 and TRBJ1-5; D is unclear. The V gene's germline CDR1 is SGDLS and CDR2 YYNGEE. V lost 4 bases, J lost 4 bases, and 9 bases lay in between. The CDR3 sequence is 13 residues long.

This clonotype turned up a few times. The chain links TRBV20-1 to TRBJ2-3; no reliable D call. With 3 bases removed from V and 4 bases from J, the gap between germline ends came to 17 bases. This CDR3 has 15 amino acids. Per the germline V gene, CDR1 is DFQATT and CDR2 is SNEGSKA (reference sequence). The CDR3 nucleotides read TGCAGTGCTAGTCGGGCGTTTCCTTCAGCAGATACGCAGTATTTT. It codes for CSASRAFPSADTQYF.

This chain links TRBV5-1 with TRBJ2-3; D is possibly TRBD1 or TRBD2 (5 bases each). The CDR3 runs to 18 residues. Germline assignment: CDR1 SGHRS and CDR2 YFSETQ. The germline V and J ends were trimmed by 0 bases and 2 bases, with 19 bases remaining between them. DNA for the CDR3: TGCGCCAGCAGCTTGGACGGGGCGGACTCCCTTTACACAGATACGCAGTATTTT. This translates into CASSLDGADSLYTDTQYF.

The chain links TRBV9 to TRBJ2-6; D not certain. The CDR3 has 15 amino acids. Germline loops: CDR1 SGDLS, CDR2 YYNGEE. Deletions cut 3 bases from V and 2 bases from J, with 9 bases between. The CDR3 sequence is CASSAPGTGANVLTF. For the CDR3, the DNA is TGTGCCAGCAGCGCGCCCGGTACTGGGGCCAACGTCCTGACTTTC.